The present TCR beta chain was sequenced within a study of technical replicates of blood from several donors. Measured with immunoSEQ multiplex PCR; TCRdb has only the in-frame clones, and not every one. Among roughly 79,000 clones listed, 75% to 85% were seen once. The origin of this receptor is a human donor in good health. Some clones in this sample may be carry-over from other donors' samples. Sequencing was done on a sample of PBMCs.

CDR3 DNA sequence: TGTGCCAGCAGTTACTCTACCGGGAAAGGGTCCTACGAGCAGTACTTC. It encodes CASSYSTGKGSYEQYF. The V and J genes are TRBV6-7 and TRBJ2-7; D is possibly TRBD2 (5 bases). Being an ORF, TRBV6-7 has a function that is uncertain. Trimming stripped 0 bases from V and 1 base from J, with 13 bases between. The CDR3 totals 16 residues.